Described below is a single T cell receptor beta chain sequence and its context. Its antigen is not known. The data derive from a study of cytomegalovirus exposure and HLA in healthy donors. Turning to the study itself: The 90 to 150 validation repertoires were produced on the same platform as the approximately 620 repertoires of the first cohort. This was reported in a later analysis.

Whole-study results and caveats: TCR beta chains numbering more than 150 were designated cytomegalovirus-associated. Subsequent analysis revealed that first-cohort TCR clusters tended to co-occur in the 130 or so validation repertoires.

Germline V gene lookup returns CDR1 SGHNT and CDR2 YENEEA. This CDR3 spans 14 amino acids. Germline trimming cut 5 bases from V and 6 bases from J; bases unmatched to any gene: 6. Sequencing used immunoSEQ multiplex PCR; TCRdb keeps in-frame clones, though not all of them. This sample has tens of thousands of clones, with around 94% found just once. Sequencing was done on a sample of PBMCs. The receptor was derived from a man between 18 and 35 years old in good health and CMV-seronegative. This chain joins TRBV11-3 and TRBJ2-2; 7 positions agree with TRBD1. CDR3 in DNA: TGTGCCAGCAGCCCCCGGGACAGCGCCGGGGAGCTGTTTTTT. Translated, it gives CASSPRDSAGELFF.